The 5 T cell receptor beta chains given below trace back to one sample, sequenced in a study of T cells expressing NK-cell markers. For each CDR3 protein, TCRdb gives one entry from its re-call of the 5' RACE reads, without DNA. In total, the table holds roughly 160,000 distinct CDR3 sequences. Sequences were obtained from blood T cells: a sorted CD56 or NKG2C T cell subset, CD4+ or CD8+ T cells, or bulk PBMC T cells (not recorded which). The receptors shown here come from a woman aged 18-70 years in good health.

This chain joins TRBV20-1 and TRBJ1-1; lacking DNA, the TRBD1 call made by TCRdb goes unchecked. Germline V gives CDR1 DFQATT, CDR2 SNEGSKA (reference sequence). CDR3 size: 15 residues. CDR3: CSARQVQGANTEAFF.

The rearrangement links TRBV20-1 to TRBJ2-1. The germline CDR1 and CDR2 sequences are DFQATT and SNEGSKA (reference sequence). The CDR3 has 12 amino acids. CDR3 residues: CSIWSRINEQFF.

V and J are TRBV7-3 and TRBJ1-1; TCRdb returns TRBD1, unconfirmable since there is no DNA. Germline V gene sequence: CDR1 SGHTA, CDR2 FQGTGA. CDR3 length: 14 amino acids. The CDR3 sequence is CASSLTGIGTEAFF. Looking up the rest from reference TRBV7-3 and TRBJ1-1 gives the full variable domain: GAGVSQTPSNKVTEKGKYVELRCDPISGHTALYWYRQSLGQGPEFLIYFQGTGAADDSGLPNDRFFAVRPEGSVSTLKIQRTERGDSAVYLCASSLTGIGTEAFFGQGTRLTVV.

The genes are TRBV18 and TRBJ2-4; TCRdb outputs TRBD2, but without DNA this stays unchecked. The CDR3 has 15 residues. The germline V gene has CDR1 KGHSH and CDR2 LQKENI. The CDR3 reads CASSKSGSNQAIQYF.

The genes are TRBV4-1 and TRBJ1-1. Per the germline V gene, CDR1 is MGHRA and CDR2 is YSYEKL. This CDR3 contains 13 residues. CDR3: CASSQVRAAEAFF.